The clone carrying this T cell receptor (beta chain) has just one count. The antigen is not known. These data originate in a study of blood T cells in healthy people across ages. Findings and caveats of the study: More naive CD4+ cells and higher diversity were found in long-lived than in aged donors. Per million T cells, TCR beta diversity dropped roughly linearly as age increased.

The second PCR ran about 6 to 11 cycles with a sample-barcoded 5' primer and J-beta primers. A tag from a template-switch adaptor with 12 random nucleotides marked each cDNA molecule. TCRdb called the 5' RACE reads again in MiXCR, with one record for every CDR3 protein. The sample yields approximately 2,000,000 distinct CDR3 sequences, about two fifths seen once. The ends were cut back, 4 bases at V and 4 bases at J, with 9 bases in the middle. This CDR3 comprises 13 residues. From germline, CDR1 is SGHRS and CDR2 YFSETQ. Specimen: blood. The sequence was obtained from a human donor in good health. The chain combines TRBV5-1 with TRBJ1-5, with D possibly TRBD1 on 6 matching bases. The CDR3, as DNA: TGCGCCAGCAGCACGGGACAAAATCAGCCCCAGCATTTT. Translation: CASSTGQNQPQHF.